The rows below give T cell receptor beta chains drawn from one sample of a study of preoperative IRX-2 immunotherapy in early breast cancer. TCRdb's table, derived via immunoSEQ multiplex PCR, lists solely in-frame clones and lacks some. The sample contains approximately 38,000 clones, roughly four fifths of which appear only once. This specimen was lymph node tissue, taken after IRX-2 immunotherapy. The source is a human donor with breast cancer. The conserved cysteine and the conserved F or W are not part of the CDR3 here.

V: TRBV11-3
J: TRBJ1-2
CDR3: ASSLSRDRENYGYT

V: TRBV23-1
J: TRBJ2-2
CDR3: ASSQDHRTTNTGELF

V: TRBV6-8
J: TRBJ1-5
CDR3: ASSKSTGGFSNQPQH

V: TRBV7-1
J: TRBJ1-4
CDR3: ASSLRGQRIPNEKLF

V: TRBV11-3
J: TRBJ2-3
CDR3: ASSLWAGTGGPRTQY

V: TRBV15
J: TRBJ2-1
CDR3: ATSRERGVSYNEQF

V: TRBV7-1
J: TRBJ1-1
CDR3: ASSLGGATEAF

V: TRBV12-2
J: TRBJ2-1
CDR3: ATPVQSGQYNEQF

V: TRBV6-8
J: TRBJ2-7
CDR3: ASSASYSGNYEQY

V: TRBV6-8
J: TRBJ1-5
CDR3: ASTGVNSNQPQH

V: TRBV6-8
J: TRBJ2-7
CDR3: ASSPGNSYEQY

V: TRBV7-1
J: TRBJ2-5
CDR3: ATSSFQGGETQY

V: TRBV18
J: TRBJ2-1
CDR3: ASSPRPMGGGAGNEQF

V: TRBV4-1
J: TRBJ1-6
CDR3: ASSQDKGRGLSDSPLH

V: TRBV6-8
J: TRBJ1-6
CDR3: ASSFRDRDNSPLH

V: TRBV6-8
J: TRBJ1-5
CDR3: ASSRDRNQPQH

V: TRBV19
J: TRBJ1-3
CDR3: ASSKARDSGNTIY

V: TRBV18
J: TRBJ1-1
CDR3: ASSRGGNTEAF

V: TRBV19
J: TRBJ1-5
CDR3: ASSLTTGNPNQPQH

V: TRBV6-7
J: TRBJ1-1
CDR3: ASYLNTEAF

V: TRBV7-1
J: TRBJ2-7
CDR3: ASSFGPFDGRSYEQY

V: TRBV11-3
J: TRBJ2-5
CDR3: ASSLELAGIETQY

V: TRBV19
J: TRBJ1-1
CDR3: ASSTGGRWTEAF

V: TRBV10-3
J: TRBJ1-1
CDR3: AISESGTGTEAF

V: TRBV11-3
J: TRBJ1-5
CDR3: ASSRTTTGSNQPQH

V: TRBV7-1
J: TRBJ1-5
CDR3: ASSLGTFNQPQH

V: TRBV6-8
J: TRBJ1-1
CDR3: ASSSSYERSTEAF

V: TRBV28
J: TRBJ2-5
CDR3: ASSLAAGTGQETQY

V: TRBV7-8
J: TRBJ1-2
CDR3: ASSLERGSGYT

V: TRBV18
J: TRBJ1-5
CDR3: ASSPRFDRETQPQH

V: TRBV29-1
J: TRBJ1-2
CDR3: SVWETNYGYT

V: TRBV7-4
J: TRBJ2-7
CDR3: ASSRTSGGPYEQY

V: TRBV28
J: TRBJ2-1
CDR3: ASSLSGGARNEQF

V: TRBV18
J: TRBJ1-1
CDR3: ASSAKTGGTEAF